This is a list of T cell receptor beta chains from one sample in a study of T cell repertoires in cytomegalovirus infection. Their antigens are not known. TCRdb redid the calling of the reads with MiXCR, one entry per CDR3 protein. The sample gives around 340,000 distinct CDR3 sequences, approximately 32% of which show up once; around 20% is in the top ten. This material consisted of cultured PBMCs, taken from culture after CMV antigen stimulation. The receptors come from a human donor in good health (CMV status not recorded). Some clones in this sample may be carry-over from other donors' samples. The CDR3 runs from the conserved cysteine through the conserved F or W. Where a row states a size, it is once, few, many or the class of an expanded clone; other rows omit it.

TRBV12-5	16	NA	CASAPADVATNEKLFF
TRBV6-6	15	NA	CASRSTSGDLYEQYF
TRBV11-3	18	many	CASSPRWARDLCNQPQHF
TRBV7-8	14	few	CASSSQSSSYEQYF
TRBV9	18	few	CASSVLGGQGANTGELFF
TRBV12-3/TRBV12-4	12	NA	CASSFPGDTQYF
TRBV15	15	NA	CATSRDSGSIYGYTF
TRBV6-5	15	few	CASSSLGTGHYGYTF
TRBV5-4	16	NA	CASSLAGTGVGYEQYF
TRBV7-2	14	many	CASSLVRQNTEAFF
TRBV27	13	NA	CASSFGEGYEQYF
TRBV6-1	17	few	CATTQTGGWLLRQPQHF
TRBV10-3	12	few	CAISGGDNEQFF